These T cell receptor beta chains were read from a single sample in a study of regulatory T cells in long-lasting Graves disease. A single record per CDR3 protein comes from TCRdb applying MiXCR to the multiplex PCR reads. Of about 470,000 distinct CDR3 sequences listed, roughly 21% are singletons. This material consisted of peripheral blood mononuclear cells (PBMCs), taken when the disease was refractory, from a patient treated with antithyroid drugs. Source of these receptors: a female donor with Graves disease. Each CDR3 is given with its conserved first and last residue. D genes are given only for firm matches. Some rows have no size entry. The others give once, few or many, or a class for an expanded clone.

v_call,j_call,clone_size,d_call,cdr3_aa,cdr3_nt
TRBV9,TRBJ1-1,NA,NA,CASSVGTMDEAFF,TGTGCCAGCAGCGTAGGTACTATGGATGAAGCTTTCTTT
TRBV5-4,TRBJ2-4,NA,NA,CASQAKNIQYF,TGTGCCAGCCAAGCCAAAAACATTCAGTACTTC
TRBV5-1,TRBJ2-2,few,NA,CASSLASSPGTGELFF,TGCGCCAGCAGCTTGGCGTCTAGCCCCGGCACCGGGGAGCTGTTTTTT
TRBV7-6,TRBJ2-2,NA,TRBD1,CASSPLQGANTGELFF,TGTGCCAGCAGCCCCCTGCAGGGGGCCAACACCGGGGAGCTGTTTTTT
TRBV4-2,TRBJ1-6,few,NA,CASSQEPGLNSPLHF,TGTGCCAGCAGCCAAGAACCGGGGCTGAATTCACCCCTCCACTTT
TRBV20-1,TRBJ2-3,once,NA,CSAVEGRRDTQYF,TGCAGTGCTGTGGAGGGGAGGAGAGATACGCAGTATTTT
TRBV20-1,TRBJ2-5,many,NA,CSARWGRGETQYF,TGCAGTGCTAGATGGGGCAGGGGAGAGACCCAGTACTTC
TRBV7-2,TRBJ2-7,NA,NA,CASNLDDAYEQYF,TGTGCCAGCAACTTAGACGATGCCTACGAGCAGTACTTC
TRBV29-1,TRBJ2-6,few,NA,CSVQGWGSGANVLTF,TGCAGCGTACAAGGGTGGGGTTCTGGGGCCAACGTCCTGACTTTC
TRBV5-8,TRBJ1-6,NA,NA,CASSLGRGAGSYNSLLHF,TGTGCCAGCAGCTTGGGAAGAGGCGCCGGCTCCTATAATTCACTCCTCCACTTT
TRBV7-9,TRBJ1-5,NA,NA,CASSLAGREGQPQHF,TGTGCCAGCAGCTTAGCGGGCAGGGAGGGTCAGCCCCAGCATTTT
TRBV7-9,TRBJ1-4,many,NA,CASSTGLSTNEKLFF,TGTGCCAGCTCGACAGGCCTATCAACTAATGAAAAACTGTTTTTT
TRBV6-1,TRBJ2-5,NA,NA,CASTSTGGAGETQYF,TGTGCCAGCACCTCAACCGGAGGGGCGGGGGAGACCCAGTACTTC
TRBV6-1,TRBJ2-7,many,NA,CATGATYYEQYF,TGTGCCACAGGGGCTACTTACTACGAGCAGTACTTC
TRBV20-1,TRBJ2-1,many,NA,CSAPTATASSYNEQFF,TGCAGTGCTCCAACCGCGACAGCGAGCTCCTACAATGAGCAGTTCTTC
TRBV20-1,TRBJ2-5,many,NA,CSASGLKTQETQYF,TGCAGTGCTAGTGGCCTAAAAACCCAAGAGACCCAGTACTTC
TRBV10-2,TRBJ2-3,NA,TRBD2,CASSVTSGHTDTQYF,TGCGCCAGCAGTGTGACTAGCGGCCACACAGATACGCAGTATTTT
TRBV27,TRBJ1-2,many,NA,CASSLIGGAGYTF,TGTGCCAGCAGTTTAATTGGCGGGGCCGGCTACACCTTC
TRBV27,TRBJ1-6,few,NA,CASSLGNSYNSPLHF,TGTGCCAGCAGTTTGGGTAACTCCTATAATTCACCCCTCCACTTT
TRBV12-3/TRBV12-4,TRBJ1-2,few,NA,CASRPRGFSYGYTF,TGTGCCAGCAGGCCCAGAGGATTTTCCTATGGCTACACCTTC
TRBV29-1,TRBJ1-4,NA,TRBD1,CSVTGQGNEKLFF,TGCAGCGTGACGGGACAGGGGAATGAAAAACTGTTTTTT